The rows below give T cell receptor beta chains drawn from one sample of a study of CD8 T cells in Susac syndrome. Each CDR3 protein is one row after TCRdb ran MiXCR on the immunoSEQ multiplex PCR reads. The repertoire holds just over 300,000 distinct CDR3 sequences, with about 90% as singletons. Sample: CD4+ T cells from PBMCs. These receptors were taken from a human donor with multiple sclerosis. CDR3s include the opening cysteine and the closing phenylalanine or tryptophan.

TRBV6-2/TRBV6-3 CASSDGVGYTEAFF
TRBV9 CASSVGTPAAEQYF
TRBV19 CASSSRRIRSWSDTQYF
TRBV9 CASSVSGAEGTDTQYF
TRBV6-5 CASSLTSGGRETQYF
TRBV5-1 CASSLDGFNTEAFF
TRBV4-1 CASSQAWDGRNSPLHF
TRBV5-1 CASSRGQASGEQFF
TRBV15 CATSRGGLEPSYEQYF
TRBV11-2 CASSLDLGLGYTF
TRBV18 CASSADRNTEAFF
TRBV25-1 CASRGGRYGYTF
TRBV3-1 CASSRGRGKLTNYGYTF
TRBV5-1 CASSWTDLRDGYTF
TRBV24-1 CATSDPSIAGADEQFF
TRBV4-3 CASSQDFSANMNTEAFF
TRBV9 CASSVVPGLAGNEQFF
TRBV6-2/TRBV6-3 CASSLNSGRAGTGELFF
TRBV4-1 CASSPGWGRGNTIYF
TRBV3-1 CASSLRGLENTEAFF
TRBV30 CAGSPSDRGLSNQPQHF
TRBV7-2 CASSPTIRGEQFF
TRBV5-1 CASGLDLNAYEQYF
TRBV7-9 CASSSAGLGTEAFF
TRBV6-5 CASSGWRTDNEQFF
TRBV5-6 CASSFWQGSRQETQYF
TRBV12-3/TRBV12-4 CASSLKRVQETQYF
TRBV2 CASTVAAYEQYF
TRBV6-6 CASSYFLRETQYF
TRBV19 CASRREGSTDTQYF
TRBV5-4 CASSIDRDGEQYF
TRBV18 CASSPLQETQYF
TRBV7-6 CASSLVGTGTFNEQYF
TRBV4-1 CASSRLAGVGNEQFF
TRBV18 CASSLFSPGESDTQYF
TRBV7-2 CASSADRGRGQETQYF
TRBV6-5 CASSYKGDTQYF
TRBV6-1 CASSKGAVSNQPQHF
TRBV4-2 CASSQDPFGRGWGNQPQHF
TRBV7-8 CASSSTNYDSPLHF
TRBV2 CASSDEGGIGEQFF
TRBV7-9 CASSPRDLDRGHGYTF
TRBV20-1 CSAHTGAYSLHYGYTF
TRBV12-3/TRBV12-4 CASSGARTQYF
TRBV6-2/TRBV6-3 CASRVSHGASETQYF
TRBV11-2 CASSLDGAGVPYEQYF
TRBV12-3/TRBV12-4 CASSQGQSFYEQYF
TRBV21-1 CASSLRDTGETQYF
TRBV7-2 CASSLAGYERGYTF
TRBV9 CASSPKGSSYEQYF
TRBV7-8 CASSRIRGRGVNQPQHF
TRBV5-1 CASSSLGPLNTEAFF
TRBV11-2 CASSLARSHSPLHF
TRBV6-1 CASSRSGLAEPPYEQYF
TRBV20-1 CSASPRPLPPYEQYF